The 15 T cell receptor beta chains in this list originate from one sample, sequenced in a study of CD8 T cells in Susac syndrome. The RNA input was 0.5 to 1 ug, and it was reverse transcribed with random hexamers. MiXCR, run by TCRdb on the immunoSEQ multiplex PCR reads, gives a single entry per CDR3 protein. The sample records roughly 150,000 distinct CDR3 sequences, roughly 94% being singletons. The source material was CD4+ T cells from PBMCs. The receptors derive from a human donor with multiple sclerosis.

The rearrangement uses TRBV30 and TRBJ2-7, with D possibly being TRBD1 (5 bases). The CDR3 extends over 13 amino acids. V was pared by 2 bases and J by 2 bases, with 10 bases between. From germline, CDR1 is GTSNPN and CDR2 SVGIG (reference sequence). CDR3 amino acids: CAWSPPTAYEQYF. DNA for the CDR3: TGTGCCTGGAGTCCCCCGACAGCCTACGAGCAGTACTTC.

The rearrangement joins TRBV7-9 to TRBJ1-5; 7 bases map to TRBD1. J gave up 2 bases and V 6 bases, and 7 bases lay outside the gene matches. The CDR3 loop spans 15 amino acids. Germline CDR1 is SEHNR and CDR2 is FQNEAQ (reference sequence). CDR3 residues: CASSKDRVGNQPQHF. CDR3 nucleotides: TGTGCCAGCAGTAAAGACAGGGTTGGCAATCAGCCCCAGCATTTT.

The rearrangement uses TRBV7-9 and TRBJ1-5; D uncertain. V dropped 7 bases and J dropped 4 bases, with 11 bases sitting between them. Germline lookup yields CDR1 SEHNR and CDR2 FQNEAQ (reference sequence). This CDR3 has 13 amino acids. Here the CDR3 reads CASTEAGNQPQHF. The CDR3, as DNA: TGTGCCAGCACCGAAGCGGGGAATCAGCCCCAGCATTTT.

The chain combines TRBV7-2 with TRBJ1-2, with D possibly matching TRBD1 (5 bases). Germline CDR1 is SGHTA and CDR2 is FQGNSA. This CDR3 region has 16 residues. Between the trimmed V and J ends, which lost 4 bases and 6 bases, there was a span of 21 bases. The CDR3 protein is CASSSFSMGRGNGYTF. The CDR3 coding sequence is TGTGCCAGCAGCTCGTTCAGTATGGGGCGGGGAAATGGCTACACCTTC.

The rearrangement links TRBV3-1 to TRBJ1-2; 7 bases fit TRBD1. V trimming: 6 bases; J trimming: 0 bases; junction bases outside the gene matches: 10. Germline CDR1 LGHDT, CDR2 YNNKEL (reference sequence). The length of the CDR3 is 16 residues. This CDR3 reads CASSRSQGGANYGYTF. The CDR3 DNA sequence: TGTGCCAGCAGTCGATCCCAGGGGGGCGCTAACTATGGCTACACCTTC.

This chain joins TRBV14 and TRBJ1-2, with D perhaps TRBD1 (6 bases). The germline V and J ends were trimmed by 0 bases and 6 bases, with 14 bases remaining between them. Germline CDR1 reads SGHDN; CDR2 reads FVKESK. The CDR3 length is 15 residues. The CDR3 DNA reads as TGTGCCAGCAGCCAAGATCGGTGGGGGGGCGATGGCTACACCTTC. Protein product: CASSQDRWGGDGYTF.

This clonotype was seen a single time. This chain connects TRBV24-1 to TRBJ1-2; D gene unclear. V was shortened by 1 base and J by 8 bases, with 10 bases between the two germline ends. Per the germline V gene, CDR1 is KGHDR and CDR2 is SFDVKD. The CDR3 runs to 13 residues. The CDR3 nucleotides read TGTGCCACCAGTGATTTAGCAGACAACGGCTACACCTTC. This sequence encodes CATSDLADNGYTF.

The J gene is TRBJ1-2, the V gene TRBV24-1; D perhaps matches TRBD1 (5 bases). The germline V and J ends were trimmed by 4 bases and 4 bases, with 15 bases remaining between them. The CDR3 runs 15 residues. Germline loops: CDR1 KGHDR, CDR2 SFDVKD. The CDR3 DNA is TGTGCCACCAGTGACGCTCCGGGACCGAGCTATGGCTACACCTTC. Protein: CATSDAPGPSYGYTF.

Here the CDR3 reads CASSPRGVQPQHF. CDR3 sequence (DNA): TGTGCCAGCAGTCCCCGGGGGGTCCAGCCCCAGCATTTT. The chain joins TRBV6-2 or TRBV6-3 to TRBJ1-5, with D perhaps matching TRBD1 (5 bases). The V gene lost 5 bases and the J gene lost 7 bases, with 12 bases spanning the gap. The length of the CDR3 is 13 residues. Looked up from germline, CDR1 is MNHEY and CDR2 is SVGEGT.

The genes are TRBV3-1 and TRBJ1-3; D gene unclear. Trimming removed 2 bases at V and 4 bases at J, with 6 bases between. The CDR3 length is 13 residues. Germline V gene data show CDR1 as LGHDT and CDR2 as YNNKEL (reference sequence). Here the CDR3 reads CASSQNRGNTIYF. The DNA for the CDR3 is TGTGCCAGCAGCCAAAATCGAGGAAACACCATATATTTT.

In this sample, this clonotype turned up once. CDR3: CASSIGREYGYTF. The CDR3 DNA reads as TGTGCCAGTAGTATCGGGAGGGAGTATGGCTACACCTTC. This sequence joins TRBV19 and TRBJ1-2; the D is unclear. V gave up 3 bases and J gave up 5 bases, with 10 bases separating them. This CDR3 has 13 amino acids. CDR1 and CDR2 from the germline V gene are LNHDA and SQIVND (reference sequence).

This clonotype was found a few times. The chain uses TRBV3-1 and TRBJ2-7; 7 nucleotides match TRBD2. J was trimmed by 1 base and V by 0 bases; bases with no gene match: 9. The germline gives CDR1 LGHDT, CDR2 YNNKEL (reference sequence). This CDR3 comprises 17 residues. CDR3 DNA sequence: TGTGCCAGCAGCCAAGATGGTCGGGCTAGCGGATCCTACGAGCAGTACTTC. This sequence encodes CASSQDGRASGSYEQYF.

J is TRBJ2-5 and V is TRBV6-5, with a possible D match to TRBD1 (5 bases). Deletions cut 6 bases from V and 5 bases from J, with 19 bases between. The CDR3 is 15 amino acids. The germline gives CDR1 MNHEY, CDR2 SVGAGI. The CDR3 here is CASRSNRILMETQYF. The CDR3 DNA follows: TGTGCCAGCAGATCCAACAGGATTCTTATGGAGACCCAGTACTTC.

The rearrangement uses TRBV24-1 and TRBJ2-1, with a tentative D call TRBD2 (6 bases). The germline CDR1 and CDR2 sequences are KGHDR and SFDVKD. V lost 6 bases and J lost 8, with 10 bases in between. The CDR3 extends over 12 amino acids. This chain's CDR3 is CATSSAGYEQFF. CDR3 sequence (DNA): TGTGCCACCAGTTCAGCGGGTTATGAGCAGTTCTTC.

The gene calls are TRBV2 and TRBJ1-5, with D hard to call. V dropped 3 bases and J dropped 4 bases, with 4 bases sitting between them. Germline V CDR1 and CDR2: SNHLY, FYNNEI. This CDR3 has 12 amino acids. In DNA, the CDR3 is TGTGCCAGCAGTGAGCCAAATCAGCCCCAGCATTTT. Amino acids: CASSEPNQPQHF.